Described below is a single TCR beta chain sequence and its context. Its matching antigen is unknown. The source of the sample is a study of cytomegalovirus exposure and HLA in healthy donors. The PCR had 60 Vbeta and 13 Jbeta primers. Some clones are missing from TCRdb's copy, which holds only in-frame ones; the method was immunoSEQ multiplex PCR. The sample has about 150,000 clones, around 79% seen once. Study-level findings and limits: Later on, an analysis found that several of the most significant clusters appeared to be linked to common viral pathogens, which included parvovirus B19. According to a later analysis, most TCR beta chains associated with CMV appeared HLA-restricted.

The origin of this receptor is a man between 18 and 29 years old in good health and CMV-seronegative. Sample: PBMCs.

CDR3 in amino acids: CASSPPTSGNVQFF. The DNA for the CDR3 is TGTGCCAGCAGTCCCCCGACTAGCGGGAACGTGCAGTTCTTC. The genes are TRBV28 and TRBJ2-1, with 11 bases aligning to TRBD2. J lost 12 bases, V lost 5 bases, and 9 bases had no gene match. Germline CDR1 reads MDHEN; CDR2 reads SYDVKM. The CDR3 has 14 residues.